Below, 21 T cell receptor beta chains from the same sample are listed, as sequenced in a study of T cell repertoires in cytomegalovirus infection. MiXCR, applied by TCRdb to the reads, yields one record per CDR3 protein. The profile shows 310,000 or so distinct CDR3 sequences, roughly a tenth of them singletons. The sample was PBMCs. Receptors originate from a human donor in good health (CMV status not recorded). Some clones in this sample may be carry-over from other donors' samples.

This clonotype has ten or more counts. The DNA of the CDR3 is TGTGCCAGCAGTAGGGGCCTTGGGGCCTACAATGAGCAGTTCTTC. Translation gives CASSRGLGAYNEQFF. The chain carries TRBV28 and TRBJ2-1; possible D gene TRBD1, 5 bases. Germline V lookup: CDR1 MDHEN, CDR2 SYDVKM. V was trimmed by 5 bases and J by 2 bases, leaving 13 bases between them. This CDR3 has 15 residues.

The rearrangement uses TRBV10-3 and TRBJ2-7; no clear D. Germline-derived CDR1 and CDR2 are ENHRY and SYGVKD. Trimming took off 2 bases at V and 2 bases at J, with 7 bases between the two ends. This CDR3 is 13 amino acids long. The CDR3 coding sequence is TGTGCCATCAGTGAGAACTCTGCCTACGAGCAGTACGTC. This encodes CAISENSAYEQYV.

This clonotype was picked up many times. This chain joins TRBV6-2 or TRBV6-3 and TRBJ2-1; 10 bases map to TRBD2. The CDR3 has 16 residues. The V gene's germline CDR1 is MNHEY and CDR2 SVGEGT. After removal of 0 bases from V and 5 bases from J, the junction contained 4 bases not matched to a gene. CDR3 in amino acids: CASSYSLAGGNNEQFF. CDR3 bases: TGTGCCAGCAGTTACTCGTTAGCGGGGGGAAACAATGAGCAGTTCTTC.

This clonotype was seen repeatedly, ten times or more. V usage is TRBV11-2 and J usage is TRBJ2-3; perhaps TRBD2 as D (5 bases). The CDR3 loop spans 13 amino acids. Germline assignment: CDR1 SGHAT and CDR2 FQNNGV. Trimming took 5 bases from V and 12 from J, leaving 18 bases between them. CDR3 DNA: TGTGCCAGCAGCCTAATGGAGTCTAGCCCTCAGTATTTT. It is translated as CASSLMESSPQYF.

Only a few counts were recorded for this clonotype. The chain couples TRBV2 to TRBJ2-1; 7 positions match TRBD2. With V trimmed by 8 bases and J by 5 bases, 9 bases remained unmatched. Germline CDR1 reads SNHLY; CDR2 reads FYNNEI. The CDR3 loop spans 14 amino acids. The CDR3 loop is CASELAWGNNEQFF. The DNA of the CDR3 is TGTGCCAGCGAACTAGCGTGGGGTAACAATGAGCAGTTCTTC.

The V gene is TRBV3-1, the J gene TRBJ1-3; no clear D gene. This CDR3 spans 14 amino acids. CDR1 is LGHDT and CDR2 is YNNKEL in the germline V gene (reference sequence). The germline V and J ends were trimmed by 1 base and 5 bases, with 9 bases remaining between them. CDR3 coding DNA: TGTGCCAGCAGCCAAGGTTATTCGAGAAACACCATATATTTT. Translated: CASSQGYSRNTIYF.

This clonotype was seen repeatedly, ten times or more. The chain is built from TRBV20-1 and TRBJ1-6; D is unclear. V was shortened by 5 bases and J by 0 bases, with 17 bases between the two germline ends. From germline, CDR1 is DFQATT and CDR2 SNEGSKA (reference sequence). CDR3 size: 17 residues. This CDR3 reads CSAPRDPTSSYNSPLHF. CDR3 bases: TGCAGTGCTCCCAGAGACCCAACGAGCTCCTATAATTCACCCCTCCACTTT.

There are a few counts of this clonotype. A much bigger clone sits one base away, suggesting this may be a read error. This chain uses TRBV25-1 with TRBJ1-1, with 8 bases that match TRBD1. The germline CDR1 and CDR2 sequences are MGHDK and SYGVNS. The length of the CDR3 is 12 residues. Written as DNA, the CDR3 is TGTGCCAGCAGTGCAGGGGGCACTAAAGCTTTCTTT. This sequence encodes CASSAGGTKAFF.

Many counts were recorded for this clonotype. The junction differs from germline at one of its ends, possibly a read error. CDR3 sequence (DNA): TGTGCTAGCAGCTCCGGACTAGCGGGGACAACAGATACGCAGTATTTT. This gives the protein CASSSGLAGTTDTQYF. V is TRBV7-7 and J is TRBJ2-3; 12 bases agree with TRBD2. This CDR3 comprises 16 residues. Germline V gene lookup returns CDR1 SSHAT and CDR2 FNYEAQ (reference sequence).

This clonotype was observed at least ten times. The rearrangement uses TRBV7-9 and TRBJ1-1; the D gene is possibly TRBD1 (5 bases). V shed 2 bases and J shed 2 bases, with 9 bases lying between them. The CDR3 totals 14 residues. Germline CDR1 and CDR2: SEHNR and FQNEAQ (reference sequence). The CDR3 DNA is TGTGCCAGCAGCTTACAGGGTGTAAACACTGAAGCTTTCTTT. This codes for CASSLQGVNTEAFF. The full variable domain, its missing parts supplied by reference TRBV7-9 and TRBJ1-1, is DTGVSQNPRHKITKRGQNVTFRCDPISEHNRLYWYRQTLGQGPEFLTYFQNEAQLEKSRLLSDRFSAERPKGSFSTLEIQRTEQGDSAMYLCASSLQGVNTEAFFGQGTRLTVV.

This clonotype was picked up many times. V is TRBV20-1 and J is TRBJ1-1; no reliable D call. V lost 2 bases and J 0 bases, leaving 10 bases between the germline ends. CDR3 length: 14 amino acids. CDR1 is DFQATT, CDR2 SNEGSKA, per germline (reference sequence). The CDR3: CSARQVTLNTEAFF. As DNA, the CDR3 is TGCAGTGCTAGACAAGTGACCCTGAACACTGAAGCTTTCTTT.

The table lists this clonotype with a few counts. Its ends do not fully match the called genes, so a read error is possible. The chain combines TRBV5-1 with TRBJ2-1, with D possibly matching TRBD2 (5 bases). CDR1 is SGHRS and CDR2 is YFSETQ in the germline V gene. This CDR3 is 14 amino acids long. The CDR3 loop is CASSLATEGDLMVF. The DNA of the CDR3 is TGCGCCAGCAGCTTGGCCACCGAGGGCGATCTAATGGTCTTC.

This clonotype showed up many times. V gene TRBV6-1 combines with J gene TRBJ1-1; weak D call: TRBD1 (6 bases). The V gene lost 5 bases and the J gene lost 4 bases, with 14 bases spanning the gap. Germline assignment: CDR1 MNHNS and CDR2 SASEGT. This CDR3 contains 14 residues. The CDR3 reads CASSLQGVGTEAFF. The CDR3 coding sequence is TGTGCCAGCAGTTTACAGGGAGTTGGCACTGAAGCTTTCTTT.

This clonotype was recorded many times. The gene calls are TRBV7-9 and TRBJ2-3, with unresolved D. CDR3 size: 14 residues. CDR1 and CDR2 from the germline V gene are SEHNR and FQNEAQ (reference sequence). Deletions cut 3 bases from V and 2 bases from J, with 9 bases between. The CDR3 protein is CASSFRSDTDTQYF. The CDR3 nucleotides are TGTGCCAGCAGCTTTAGATCGGACACAGATACGCAGTATTTT.

The chain couples TRBV2 to TRBJ2-3; D gene unclear. V lost 3 bases and J lost 3, with 19 bases in between. CDR3 length: 17 residues. CDR1 is SNHLY and CDR2 is FYNNEI in the germline V gene. In DNA, the CDR3 is TGTGCCAGCAGTGAGAGTGGACGGAGTAGGGCTACAGATACGCAGTATTTT. Translating gives CASSESGRSRATDTQYF.

A few counts support this clonotype. The J gene is TRBJ2-7, the V gene TRBV20-1, with unresolved D. Trimming removed 3 bases from V and 1 base from J, with 7 bases in between. Germline V gives CDR1 DFQATT, CDR2 SNEGSKA (reference sequence). The CDR3 totals 12 residues. CDR3: CSASAGSYEQYF. CDR3 coding DNA: TGCAGTGCTAGTGCAGGATCCTACGAGCAGTACTTC.

Many counts were recorded for this clonotype. The CDR3 protein is CASSDPQGGGNQPQHF. In DNA, the CDR3 is TGTGCCAGCAGTGACCCCCAGGGGGGAGGCAATCAGCCCCAGCATTTT. V is TRBV6-6 and J is TRBJ1-5; 7 nucleotides align to TRBD1. Germline V gives CDR1 MNHNY, CDR2 SVGAGI (reference sequence). The CDR3 runs to 16 residues. The trim removed 5 bases at V and 2 bases at J, leaving 9 bases unmatched.

This clonotype was recorded a few times. This sequence joins TRBV29-1 and TRBJ2-2, with D unclear. Germline lookup yields CDR1 SQVTM and CDR2 ANQGSEA. V was pared by 6 bases and J by 5 bases, with 10 bases between. The CDR3 sequence is 12 residues long. CDR3: CSVIQGTGELFF. CDR3 sequence (DNA): TGCAGCGTCATCCAAGGGACCGGGGAGCTGTTTTTT.

This clonotype was seen ten or more times. This chain uses TRBV7-2 with TRBJ1-1; D uncertain. The V gene's germline CDR1 is SGHTA and CDR2 FQGNSA. CDR3 length: 13 amino acids. Trimming pared 0 bases from V and 1 base from J, leaving 3 bases between. The CDR3 region has the DNA TGTGCCAGCAGCTTAGCGGGGAACACTGAAGCTTTCTTT. The encoded protein is CASSLAGNTEAFF.

There are many counts of this clonotype. The CDR3 carries no conserved terminal phenylalanine or tryptophan, so it likely arises from a read error. Because the CDR3's place on the DNA is in doubt, the DNA is left out and the CDR3 is given as listed by TCRdb. The chain employs TRBV28 and TRBJ2-7; the table's D call of TRBD1 was not tested on the DNA. From its first to its last residue, the CDR3 has 12 amino acids. The V gene's germline CDR1 is MDHEN and CDR2 SYDVKM. CDR3 protein: CASSSFRDRLAL.

The rearrangement uses TRBV5-1 and TRBJ2-7; 11 nucleotides align to TRBD2. V was pared by 0 bases and J by 2 bases, with 1 base of the junction left unmatched. This CDR3 is 15 amino acids long. Germline assignment: CDR1 SGHRS and CDR2 YFSETQ. The CDR3 nucleotides read TGCGCCAGCAGCTTGGGTAGCGGGGGGGCCTACGAGCAGTACGTC. It is translated as CASSLGSGGAYEQYV.